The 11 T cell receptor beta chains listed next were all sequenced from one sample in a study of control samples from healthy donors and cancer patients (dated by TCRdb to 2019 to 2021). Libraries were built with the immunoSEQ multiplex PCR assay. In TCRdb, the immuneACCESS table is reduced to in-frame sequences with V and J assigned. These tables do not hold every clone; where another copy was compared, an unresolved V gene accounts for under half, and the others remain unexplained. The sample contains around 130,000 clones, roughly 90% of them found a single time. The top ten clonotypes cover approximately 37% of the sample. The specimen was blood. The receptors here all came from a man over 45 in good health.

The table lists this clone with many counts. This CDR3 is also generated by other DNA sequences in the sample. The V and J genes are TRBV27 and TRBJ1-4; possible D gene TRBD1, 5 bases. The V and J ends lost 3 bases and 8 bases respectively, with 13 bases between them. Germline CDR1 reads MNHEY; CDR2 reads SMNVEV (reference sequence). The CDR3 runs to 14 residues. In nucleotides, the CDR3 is TGTGCCAGCAGTTTGAGTGGGGCTCGGGAAAAACTGTTTTTT. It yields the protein CASSLSGAREKLFF.

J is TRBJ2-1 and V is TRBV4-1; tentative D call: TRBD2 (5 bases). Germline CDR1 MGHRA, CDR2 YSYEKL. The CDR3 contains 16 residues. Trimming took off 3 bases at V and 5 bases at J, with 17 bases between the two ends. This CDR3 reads CASSHPAGNGDNEQFF. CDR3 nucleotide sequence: TGCGCCAGCAGCCACCCAGCCGGGAACGGGGACAATGAGCAGTTCTTC.

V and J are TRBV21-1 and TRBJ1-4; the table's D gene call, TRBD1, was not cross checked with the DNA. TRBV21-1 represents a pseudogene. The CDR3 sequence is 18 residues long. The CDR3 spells CASSKVEGQAESNEKLFF. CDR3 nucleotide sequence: TGTGCCAGCAGCAAAGTAGAAGGACAGGCTGAGTCGAATGAAAAACTGTTTTTT.

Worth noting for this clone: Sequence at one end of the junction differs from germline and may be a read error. CDR3 coding DNA: TGTGCCGGCAGACTAGCTTCTTACGAGACCCAGTACTTC. Its translation: CAGRLASYETQYF. This sequence joins TRBV6-4 and TRBJ2-5; TRBD2 agrees at 7 bases. Germline-derived CDR1 and CDR2 are MRHNA and SNTAGT. The CDR3 runs to 13 residues.

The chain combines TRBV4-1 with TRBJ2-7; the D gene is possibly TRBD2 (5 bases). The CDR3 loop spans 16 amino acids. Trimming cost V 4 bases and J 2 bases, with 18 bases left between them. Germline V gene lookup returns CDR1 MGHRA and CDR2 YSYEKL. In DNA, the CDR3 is TGCGCCAGCAGCCCGCCGATAGGGCAGCGGACCTACGAGCAGTACTTC. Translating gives CASSPPIGQRTYEQYF.

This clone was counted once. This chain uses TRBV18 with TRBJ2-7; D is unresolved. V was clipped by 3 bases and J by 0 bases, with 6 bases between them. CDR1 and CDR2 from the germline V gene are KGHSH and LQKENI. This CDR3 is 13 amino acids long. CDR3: CASSPPSSYEQYF. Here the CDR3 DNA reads TGTGCCAGCTCACCCCCCAGCTCCTACGAGCAGTACTTC.

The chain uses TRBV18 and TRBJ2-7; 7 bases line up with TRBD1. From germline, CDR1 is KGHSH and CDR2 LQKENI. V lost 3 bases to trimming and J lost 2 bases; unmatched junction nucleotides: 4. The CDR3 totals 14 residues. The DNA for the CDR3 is TGTGCCAGCTCACCTCCGGGACAGCCCTACGAGCAGTACTTC. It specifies CASSPPGQPYEQYF.

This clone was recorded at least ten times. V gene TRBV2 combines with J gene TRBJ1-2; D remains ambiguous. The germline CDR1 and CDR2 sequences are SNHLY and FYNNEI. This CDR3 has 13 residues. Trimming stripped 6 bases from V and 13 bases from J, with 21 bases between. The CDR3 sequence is CASSAMGLPDPTF. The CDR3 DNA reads TGTGCCAGCAGCGCCATGGGTCTGCCGGACCCCACCTTC.

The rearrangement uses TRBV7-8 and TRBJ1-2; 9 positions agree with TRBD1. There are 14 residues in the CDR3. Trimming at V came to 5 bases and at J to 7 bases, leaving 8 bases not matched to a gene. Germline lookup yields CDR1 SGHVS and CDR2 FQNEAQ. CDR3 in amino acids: CASSPTGTGSGYTF. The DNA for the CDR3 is TGTGCCAGCAGCCCAACCGGGACAGGGAGTGGCTACACCTTC.

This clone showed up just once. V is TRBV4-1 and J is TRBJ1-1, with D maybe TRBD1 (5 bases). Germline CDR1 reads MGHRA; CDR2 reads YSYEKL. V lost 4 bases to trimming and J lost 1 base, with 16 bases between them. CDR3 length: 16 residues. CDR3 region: CASSPGRGTPNTEAFF. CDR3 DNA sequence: TGCGCCAGCAGCCCCGGGCGTGGGACCCCGAACACTGAAGCTTTCTTT.

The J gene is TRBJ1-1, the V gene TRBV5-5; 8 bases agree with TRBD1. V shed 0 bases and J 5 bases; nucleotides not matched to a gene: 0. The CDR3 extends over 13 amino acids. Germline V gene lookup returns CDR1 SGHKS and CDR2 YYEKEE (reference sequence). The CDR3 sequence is CASSLDRGTEAFF. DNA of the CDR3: TGTGCCAGCAGCTTGGACAGGGGGACTGAAGCTTTCTTT.